This T cell receptor beta chain was observed in a study of control samples from healthy donors and cancer patients. The V gene's germline CDR1 is SGHRS and CDR2 YFSETQ. CDR3 length: 13 residues. The V end was cut by 6 bases, the J end by 0 bases, with 9 bases between. TCRdb's copy holds only in-frame clones and misses some; the assay was immunoSEQ multiplex PCR. The sample lists about 86,000 clones, over 90% occurring once. The TCR originated in a woman aged 18-29 years in good health. The chain uses TRBV5-1 and TRBJ2-5, with D possibly matching TRBD1 (5 bases). Sequencing used blood. The CDR3 sequence is CASTDSNQETQYF. The CDR3 coding sequence is TGCGCCAGCACCGACAGTAACCAAGAGACCCAGTACTTC.